One sample yielded the 2 T cell receptor beta chains listed below, sequenced in a study of OX40 agonist ivuxolimab in advanced cancers. Generated by immunoSEQ multiplex PCR, the TCRdb table keeps only in-frame clones and is missing some. Of more than 95,000 clones detected, around 94% appear once; the ten largest clones hold approximately 0.18%. Sequencing used CD4+ or CD8+ T cells sorted from blood, obtained in a trial of the OX40 agonist ivuxolimab. The receptors derive from an adult with an advanced solid tumor such as melanoma, head and neck, liver or kidney cancer.

The V and J genes are TRBV19 and TRBJ2-3; 11 nucleotides align to TRBD2. CDR3 length: 16 residues. Germline assignment: CDR1 LNHDA and CDR2 SQIVND (reference sequence). The junction had 3 bases not matched to a gene; V was cut back by 1 base and J by 3 bases. The CDR3 DNA sequence: TGTGCCAGTAGTATAGGGACTAGCGGGCGGACAGATACGCAGTATTTT. It encodes CASSIGTSGRTDTQYF.

The DNA of the CDR3 is TGTGCCAGCAGCTTGCCAGGGCGGCGCGGGGAGCTGTTTTTT. Translation gives CASSLPGRRGELFF. This chain links TRBV5-6 with TRBJ2-2, with D possibly matching TRBD1 (5 bases). Germline V lookup: CDR1 SGHDT, CDR2 YYEEEE. This CDR3 has 14 amino acids. Between the trimmed V and J ends, which lost 1 base and 7 bases, there was a span of 11 bases. The full variable domain, rest sourced from reference TRBV5-6 and TRBJ2-2, is DAGVTQSPTHLIKTRGQQVTLRCSPKSGHDTVSWYQQALGQGPQFIFQYYEEEERQRGNFPDRFSGHQFPNYSSELNVNALLLGDSALYLCASSLPGRRGELFFGEGSRLTVL.